The 5 T cell receptor beta chains listed next were all sequenced from one sample in a study of T cells after yellow fever vaccination. TCRdb used MiXCR to reprocess the 5' RACE reads, holding one entry per CDR3 protein. The sample comprises 200,000 to 300,000 distinct CDR3 sequences, 5.5% to 8.5% of which are singletons, and roughly 1% rests with the top ten. The sample was CD4+ T cells sorted from PBMCs, taken on the day of the yellow fever booster vaccination. The receptors shown here come from a man under 40 who received the YFV17D yellow fever vaccine.

This clonotype was detected a few times. V is TRBV4-3 and J is TRBJ2-7; D ambiguous. This CDR3 is built from 13 residues. Germline values: CDR1 LGHNA, CDR2 YSLEER. V dropped 0 bases and J dropped 3 bases, with 6 bases sitting between them. The CDR3 is CASSQEQIYEQYF. DNA for the CDR3: TGCGCCAGCAGCCAAGAACAGATCTACGAGCAGTACTTC.

This clonotype was picked up a small number of times. The chain recombines TRBV29-1 with TRBJ2-2; D not certain. The V end was cut by 4 bases, the J end by 2 bases, with 5 bases between. The CDR3 runs to 12 residues. Germline assignment: CDR1 SQVTM and CDR2 ANQGSEA. CDR3 protein: CSVGPNTGELFF. CDR3 coding DNA: TGCAGCGTTGGCCCTAACACCGGGGAGCTGTTTTTT.

This clonotype was detected only a few times. The genes are TRBV7-2 and TRBJ2-5, with 9 nucleotides matching TRBD2. The trim removed 3 bases at V and 5 bases at J, leaving 10 bases unmatched. The CDR3 spans 16 residues. Per the germline V gene, CDR1 is SGHTA and CDR2 is FQGNSA. CDR3 loop: CASSLNFAGGGETQYF. The CDR3 region has the DNA TGTGCCAGCAGCTTGAATTTCGCGGGAGGGGGCGAGACCCAGTACTTC.

This chain connects TRBV7-8 to TRBJ2-7; D gene ambiguous. This CDR3 has 15 amino acids. V was shortened by 5 bases and J by 0 bases, with 14 bases between the two germline ends. Per the germline V gene, CDR1 is SGHVS and CDR2 is FQNEAQ. CDR3 sequence reads: CASSPRASSSYEQYF. The CDR3 DNA reads as TGTGCCAGCAGCCCCCGGGCCTCGAGCTCCTACGAGCAGTACTTC.

This clonotype turned up a few times. The gene calls are TRBV3-1 and TRBJ2-3; 7 bases fit TRBD2. Germline assignment: CDR1 LGHDT and CDR2 YNNKEL (reference sequence). This CDR3 is 16 amino acids long. Germline trimming cut 0 bases from V and 2 bases from J; bases unmatched to any gene: 5. In nucleotides, the CDR3 is TGTGCCAGCAGCCAAGAGGGACTATGGAACACAGATACGCAGTATTTT. This gives the protein CASSQEGLWNTDTQYF.